This passage covers 17 T cell receptor beta chains from one sample sequenced in a study of OX40 agonist ivuxolimab in advanced cancers. The protocol was immunoSEQ multiplex PCR, while the TCRdb copy is restricted to in-frame clones and leaves out a portion. The data show 60,000 to 80,000 clones, 84% seen once. The sample here was CD4+ or CD8+ T cells sorted from blood, taken in a trial of the OX40 agonist ivuxolimab. The source is an adult with an advanced solid tumor such as melanoma, head and neck, liver or kidney cancer.

This rearrangement joins TRBV5-1 to TRBJ2-1; 10 bases are a match to TRBD1. CDR3 length equals 16 residues. Per germline, CDR1 SGHRS and CDR2 YFSETQ. With 0 bases clipped from V and 5 bases from J, the junction kept 5 bases outside the gene matches. This chain's CDR3 is CASSLEGQGTNNEQFF. The CDR3 DNA is TGCGCCAGCAGCTTGGAGGGACAGGGGACAAACAATGAGCAGTTCTTC.

This clone was seen just once. The V and J genes are TRBV28 and TRBJ2-3; D perhaps matches TRBD1 (6 bases). The CDR3 extends over 15 amino acids. The V gene's germline CDR1 is MDHEN and CDR2 SYDVKM. V lost 5 bases to trimming and J lost 2 bases, with 14 bases between them. The CDR3 protein is CASSKRQVLTDTQYF. CDR3 coding DNA: TGTGCCAGCAGTAAACGACAGGTTCTCACAGATACGCAGTATTTT. The full variable domain, completed using reference TRBV28 and TRBJ2-3, is DVKVTQSSRYLVKRTGEKVFLECVQDMDHENMFWYRQDPGLGLRLIYFSYDVKMKEKGDIPEGYSVSREKKERFSLILESASTNQTSMYLCASSKRQVLTDTQYFGPGTRLTVL.

This sequence joins TRBV2 and TRBJ1-2, with 11 bases lining up with TRBD1. The ends lost 10 bases at V and 8 bases at J; junction bases unmatched: 6. The CDR3 is 12 residues long. Germline values: CDR1 SNHLY, CDR2 FYNNEI. The CDR3 DNA follows: TGTGCCAACGGACAGGGGGCGCAAGGCTACACCTTC. Translating it yields CANGQGAQGYTF.

The chain carries TRBV19 and TRBJ2-2, with D tentatively TRBD1 (5 bases). Per germline, CDR1 LNHDA and CDR2 SQIVND (reference sequence). The V end was cut by 8 bases, the J end by 6 bases, with 16 bases between. CDR3 length: 14 amino acids. CDR3 loop: CASLKETVSGELFF. Written as DNA, the CDR3 is TGTGCCAGTCTTAAGGAGACAGTGTCCGGGGAGCTGTTTTTT.

The rearrangement joins TRBV28 to TRBJ2-4, with a weak D call TRBD2 (6 bases). The CDR3 runs 14 residues. V was clipped by 7 bases and J by 1 base, with 11 bases between them. Germline assignment: CDR1 MDHEN and CDR2 SYDVKM. The CDR3 here is CASKLGGAKNIQYF. CDR3 DNA: TGTGCCAGCAAGCTTGGGGGGGCCAAAAACATTCAGTACTTC.

The chain has TRBV18 and TRBJ2-7; 10 bases agree with TRBD1. Germline V gene lookup returns CDR1 KGHSH and CDR2 LQKENI. This CDR3 has 15 residues. Trimming at V came to 4 bases and at J to 4 bases, leaving 7 bases not matched to a gene. The CDR3 is CASSLSGTGEYEQYF. CDR3 sequence (DNA): TGTGCCAGCTCACTGTCCGGGACAGGGGAGTACGAGCAGTACTTC. The full variable domain, in which reference TRBV18 and TRBJ2-7 provide the parts outside the CDR3, is NAGVMQNPRHLVRRRGQEARLRCSPMKGHSHVYWYRQLPEEGLKFMVYLQKENIIDESGMPKERFSAEFPKEGPSILRIQQVVRGDSAAYFCASSLSGTGEYEQYFGPGTRLTVT.

The V and J genes are TRBV29-1 and TRBJ2-7; no clear D. From germline, CDR1 is SQVTM and CDR2 ANQGSEA. This CDR3 region has 10 residues. With 6 bases removed from V and 8 bases from J, the gap between germline ends came to 11 bases. The CDR3 sequence is CSVGTDQQYF. CDR3 nucleotides: TGCAGCGTGGGCACAGACCAGCAGTACTTC.

The V and J genes are TRBV2 and TRBJ2-3, with D possibly TRBD2 on 6 matching bases. Trimming took 6 bases from V and 2 from J, leaving 9 bases between them. The CDR3 has 13 amino acids. Germline lookup yields CDR1 SNHLY and CDR2 FYNNEI. CDR3 amino acids: CASSRETTDTQYF. CDR3 DNA: TGTGCCAGCAGCCGGGAGACCACAGATACGCAGTATTTT.

J is TRBJ1-1 and V is TRBV6-1; unclear D gene. The CDR3 covers 12 residues. The V and J ends lost 2 bases and 7 bases respectively, with 8 bases between them. Per germline, CDR1 MNHNS and CDR2 SASEGT. CDR3 nucleotides: TGTGCCAGCAGTGAATTGGACGGTGAAGCTTTCTTT. Amino acids: CASSELDGEAFF.

V is TRBV7-2 and J is TRBJ2-3; D is undetermined. Germline V gene data show CDR1 as SGHTA and CDR2 as FQGNSA. This CDR3 is 13 amino acids long. V shed 5 bases and J shed 3 bases, with 9 bases lying between them. The DNA for the CDR3 is TGTGCCAGCAGCCTCCGCCGGACAGATACGCAGTATTTT. Protein sequence: CASSLRRTDTQYF.

This sequence joins TRBV6-5 and TRBJ2-5; 10 bases match TRBD2. The CDR3 extends over 15 amino acids. Losses at the gene ends were 2 bases for V and 4 bases for J; bases not matched to a gene: 4. The germline V gene has CDR1 MNHEY and CDR2 SVGAGI. The CDR3 nucleotides read TGTGCCAGCAGTTACCTCCTAGCGGGAGCAGAGACCCAGTACTTC. The encoded protein is CASSYLLAGAETQYF.

The V gene is TRBV5-4, the J gene TRBJ2-3; 7 positions match TRBD1. Per germline, CDR1 SGHNT and CDR2 YYREEE (reference sequence). Losses at the gene ends were 7 bases for V and 2 bases for J; bases not matched to a gene: 7. The CDR3 is 14 residues long. In DNA form, the CDR3 reads TGTGCCAGCGCCCCCAGGGGGACCACAGATACGCAGTATTTT. Amino acid sequence: CASAPRGTTDTQYF.

The chain carries TRBV6-5 and TRBJ2-7; D tentatively fits TRBD1 or TRBD2 (5 bases each). Per the germline V gene, CDR1 is MNHEY and CDR2 is SVGAGI. CDR3 length equals 16 residues. Trimming left V 4 bases short and J 1 base short, with 17 bases between. CDR3 sequence reads: CASSWGIGASSYEQYF. CDR3 nucleotides: TGTGCCAGCAGTTGGGGGATTGGTGCTTCTTCCTACGAGCAGTACTTC.

V usage is TRBV7-6 and J usage is TRBJ1-1; TRBD1 is a possible D gene (5 bases). Trimming shortened V by 1 base and J by 0 bases, and 12 bases separated the two germline ends. The CDR3 has 16 residues. Germline assignment: CDR1 SGHVS and CDR2 FNYEAQ. As DNA, the CDR3 is TGTGCCAGCAGCTTAGTGGCAGGGAGCGTGAACACTGAAGCTTTCTTT. This translates into CASSLVAGSVNTEAFF.

V and J are TRBV10-3 and TRBJ2-1, with 9 bases matching TRBD1. This CDR3 has 14 residues. Germline V gives CDR1 ENHRY, CDR2 SYGVKD. After removal of 4 bases from V and 7 bases from J, the junction contained 5 bases not matched to a gene. This CDR3 is CAISGLDRGNEQFF. DNA for the CDR3: TGTGCCATCAGTGGCCTGGACAGGGGTAATGAGCAGTTCTTC.

The gene calls are TRBV4-3 and TRBJ2-7; D is possibly TRBD1 or TRBD2 (5 bases each). Per germline, CDR1 LGHNA and CDR2 YSLEER. V dropped 1 base and J dropped 7 bases, with 17 bases sitting between them. This CDR3 comprises 15 residues. The DNA for the CDR3 is TGCGCCAGCAGCCAAGGAGGGGCCAGCTTAGGGGAGCAGTACTTC. Translating gives CASSQGGASLGEQYF.

The chain joins TRBV7-9 to TRBJ1-2; no clear D. Germline loops: CDR1 SEHNR, CDR2 FQNEAQ (reference sequence). V was cut by 5 bases and J by 1 base, with 23 bases left in between. The CDR3 contains 18 residues. DNA of the CDR3: TGTGCCAGCAGCCTGGTGGGTATGGCAGGACTCTTTAACTATGGCTACACCTTC. Amino acids: CASSLVGMAGLFNYGYTF.